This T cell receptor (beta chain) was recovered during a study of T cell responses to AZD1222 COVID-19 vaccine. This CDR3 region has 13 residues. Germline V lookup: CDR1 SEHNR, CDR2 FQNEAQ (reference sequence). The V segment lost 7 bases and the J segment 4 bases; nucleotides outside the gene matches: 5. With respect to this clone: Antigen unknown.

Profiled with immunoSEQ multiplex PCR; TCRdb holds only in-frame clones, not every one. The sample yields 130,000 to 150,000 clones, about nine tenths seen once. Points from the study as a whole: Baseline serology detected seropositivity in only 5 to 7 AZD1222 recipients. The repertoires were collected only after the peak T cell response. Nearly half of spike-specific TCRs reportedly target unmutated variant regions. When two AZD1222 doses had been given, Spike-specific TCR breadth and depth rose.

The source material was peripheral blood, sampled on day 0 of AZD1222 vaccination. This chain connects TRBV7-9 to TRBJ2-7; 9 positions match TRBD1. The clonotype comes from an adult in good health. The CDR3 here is CASTGQGSYEQYF. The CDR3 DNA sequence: TGTGCCAGCACCGGACAGGGGTCGTACGAGCAGTACTTC.